The present entry profiles one TCR beta chain with its context. The source of the sample is a study of T cell changes during pregnancy in multiple sclerosis. Data came from immunoSEQ multiplex PCR; TCRdb stores just in-frame clones and leaves some out. The data contain just under 65,000 clones, approximately 96% of them singletons. The CDR3 spans 15 residues. V lost 2 bases to trimming and J lost 0 bases, with 8 bases between them. Germline V CDR1 and CDR2: MGHRA, YSYEKL. The sequencing here drew on CD8+ T cells from peripheral blood mononuclear cells, taken after pregnancy. This receptor was obtained from a female donor with multiple sclerosis, enrolled in a pregnancy study. V gene TRBV4-1 combines with J gene TRBJ1-5; TRBD1 might be the D (5 bases). The CDR3 loop is CASSQWGNSNQPQHF. CDR3 nucleotide sequence: TGCGCCAGCAGCCAATGGGGCAATAGCAATCAGCCCCAGCATTTT.